This T cell receptor (beta chain) stems from a study of metastatic and nonmetastatic thyroid tumors. Study details: Repertoires of blood and of tissue (tumor or nodule) from malignant and benign thyroid patients were compared.

Source study methods: For papillary thyroid cancer, a distant-metastasis classifier was constructed from CDR3 differences observed across clinicopathological groups. TCRdb used MiXCR to call clones anew from the PCR reads. These V and J calls originate from TCRdb's pipeline instead of the authors' own analysis. The table lists roughly 42,000 clones, approximately 17% of them singletons. No patient received treatment before thyroid surgery. Trimming took 2 bases from V and 5 from J; bases not matched to a gene: 7. CDR3 length equals 15 residues. Looked up from germline, CDR1 is MNHEY and CDR2 is SVGAGI. This clone was recorded at least ten times. Antigen: not known. Overall study findings and caveats: According to reports, the diversity of TCR beta was significantly higher in malignant thyroid tumors than in benign nodules, and this held in both blood and tumor samples.

Sequencing was done on a sample of tumor tissue. The sequence was obtained from a female donor with papillary thyroid cancer or a benign thyroid nodule (not recorded which). Some clones in this sample may be carry-over from other donors' samples. The V and J genes are TRBV6-5 and TRBJ2-3; 7 bases agree with TRBD2. CDR3 in amino acids: CASSYPAGAGDTQYF. The CDR3 region has the DNA TGTGCCAGCAGTTACCCGGCGGGAGCGGGAGATACGCAGTATTTT.